The following is a TCR beta chain sequence with its context. V shed 3 bases, J shed 5 bases, and the junction held 10 bases outside the gene matches. This CDR3 contains 15 residues. The germline gives CDR1 SGHNT, CDR2 YYREEE (reference sequence). Assay: immunoSEQ multiplex PCR; the TCRdb copy retains only in-frame clones and omits some. Here the sample spans under 75,000 clones, about 90% being singletons. The sample belongs to a study of T cell changes during pregnancy in multiple sclerosis. The sequence was obtained from a female donor in good health, enrolled as a control in a pregnancy study. The sequenced sample was CD4+ T cells from peripheral blood mononuclear cells, obtained after pregnancy. The chain links TRBV5-4 to TRBJ1-2; the match to TRBD1 covers 7 bases. CDR3 nucleotide sequence: TGTGCCAGCAGCTCGGTAGGGGGCGCAGGTTATGGCTACACCTTC. Amino acid sequence: CASSSVGGAGYGYTF.